Listed below are T cell receptor beta chains from one sample, sequenced in a study of T cells after posttransplantation cyclophosphamide. Method: immunoSEQ multiplex PCR; TCRdb's copy keeps in-frame clones and lacks some. The table includes 66,000 or so clones, about 94% detected once. What was sequenced was PBMCs. The receptors were sampled from a woman between 25 and 40 years old in good health and a related stem cell transplant donor. Both conserved end residues are part of each CDR3. Fields, in order: V gene, J gene, D gene, CDR3 DNA, CDR3 protein. D genes are given only for firm matches.

>TRBV2|TRBJ1-2|TRBD1
TGTGCCAGCAGTGATCTACAGGGGGCGGGTGGCTACACCTTC
CASSDLQGAGGYTF
>TRBV7-3|TRBJ2-5|TRBD1
TGTGCCAGCAGCCTTGGACAGGGAGAGACCCAGTACTTC
CASSLGQGETQYF
>TRBV19|TRBJ1-4|TRBD1
TGTGCCAGTAGTATAGGGGACAGGGTAGCCGAAAAACTGTTTTTT
CASSIGDRVAEKLFF
>TRBV12-5|TRBJ2-5|TRBD1
TGTGCTAGTGGTTCTCCGACAGGGGCTAGCCAAGAGACCCAGTACTTC
CASGSPTGASQETQYF
>TRBV6-1|TRBJ2-7|NA
TGTGCCAGCAGTGCAGGGGAGTACGAGCAGTACTTC
CASSAGEYEQYF
>TRBV2|TRBJ2-3|TRBD2
TGTGCCAGCAGTGTAGCGGGGGGAGCTAGCACAGATACGCAGTATTTT
CASSVAGGASTDTQYF
>TRBV10-3|TRBJ1-2|NA
TGTGCCATCAGTGATGATCAGGGTCCTGGCTACACCTTC
CAISDDQGPGYTF
>TRBV5-1|TRBJ1-1|NA
TGCGCCAGCAGAGATCCAGGGGTTTACAGTGAAGCTTTCTTT
CASRDPGVYSEAFF
>TRBV7-2|TRBJ1-1|NA
TGTGCCAGCAGCTTTCCCCTGATATCTGAAGCTTTCTTT
CASSFPLISEAFF
>TRBV10-3|TRBJ1-1|NA
TGTGCCATCAGTGACCCGAACACTGAAGCTTTCTTT
CAISDPNTEAFF
>TRBV28|TRBJ2-2|TRBD1
TGTGCCAGCAGTTCCACGACAGGGAGTAACGGGGAGCTGTTTTTT
CASSSTTGSNGELFF
>TRBV5-4|TRBJ1-4|TRBD1
TGTGCCAGCAGCTTGACCGGACAGGGGGGTACGGGAGAAAAACTGTTTTTT
CASSLTGQGGTGEKLFF
>TRBV27|TRBJ2-7|NA
TGTGCCAGCAGTTTATATGGGATCCCCGAGCAGTACTTC
CASSLYGIPEQYF